Here is one TCR beta chain with its context. The antigen is unknown. The CDR3 has 17 amino acids. Trimming removed 5 bases from V and 4 bases from J; junction bases left unmatched: 14. CDR1 and CDR2 (germline): MDHEN, SYDVKM. The data stem from a study of T cell repertoires in ileal Crohn's disease. Across the whole study: Thiopurines (around eleven) or anti-TNF agents (roughly 17) were given postoperatively to about half. The M6 sample came from neoterminal ileum during colonoscopy after surgery. Points from the study as a whole: Compared with non-smokers, active smokers at surgery showed more clonal expansions. All patients with clonality above 26.8% had endoscopic recurrence.

Assay: immunoSEQ multiplex PCR; the TCRdb copy retains only in-frame clones and omits some. The sample yields tens of thousands of clones, 70% to 90% seen once. Time point denoted: neoterminal ileum biopsy at postoperative endoscopy, about 6 months after surgery. This chain uses TRBV28 with TRBJ2-1, with 7 bases lining up with TRBD2. Sequenced sample: ileal tissue. This TCR was sampled from an adult with Crohn's disease. CDR3 sequence: CASSRSSPGGGYNEQFF. The CDR3 DNA is TGTGCCAGCAGTCGCAGTTCTCCGGGAGGAGGGTACAATGAGCAGTTCTTC.